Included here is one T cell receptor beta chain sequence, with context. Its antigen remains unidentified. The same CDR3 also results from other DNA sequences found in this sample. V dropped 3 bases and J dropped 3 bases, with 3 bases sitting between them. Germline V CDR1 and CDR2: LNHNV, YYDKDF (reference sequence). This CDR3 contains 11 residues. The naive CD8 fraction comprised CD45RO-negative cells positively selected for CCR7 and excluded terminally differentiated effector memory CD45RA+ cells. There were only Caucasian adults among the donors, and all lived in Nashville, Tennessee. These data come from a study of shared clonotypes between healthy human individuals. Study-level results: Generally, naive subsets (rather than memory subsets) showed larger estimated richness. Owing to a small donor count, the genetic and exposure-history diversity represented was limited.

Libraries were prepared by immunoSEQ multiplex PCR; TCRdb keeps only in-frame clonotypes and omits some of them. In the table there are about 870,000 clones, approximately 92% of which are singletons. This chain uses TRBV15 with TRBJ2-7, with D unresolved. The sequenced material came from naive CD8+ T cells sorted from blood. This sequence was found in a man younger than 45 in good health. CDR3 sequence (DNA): TGTGCCACCAGCAGTGGCTACGAGCAGTACTTC. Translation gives CATSSGYEQYF.